This T cell receptor (beta chain) appears in the sequencing data of a study of blood T cell repertoires in COVID-19. Overall study context: COVID-19 samples from acute and convalescent phases originated in the United States, Italy and Spain.

This clone was picked up one time. As handled by the study authors: Counts of nucleated cells, estimated from reference gene primer amplification, were obtained. TCRdb keeps only in-frame clones here, not all; method: immunoSEQ multiplex PCR. That table is the source of V, J and clone size, and D and trimming were worked out from the DNA. The data show 100,000 to 130,000 clones, about 80% seen once. The clonotype originates from an older woman with acute or convalescent COVID-19. The material sequenced was peripheral blood.

In DNA, the CDR3 is TGTGCCAGCAGCCAAGGCACACGCTCGCAGTATTTT. It yields the protein CASSQGTRSQYF. The J gene is TRBJ2-3, the V gene TRBV3-1 (or the pseudogene TRBV3-2); no definite D call. V lost 1 base, J lost 10 bases, and 9 bases lay in between. Germline-derived CDR1 and CDR2 are LGHDT and YNNKEL (reference sequence). The CDR3 spans 12 residues.